This T cell receptor beta chain was identified in a study of blood T cells in healthy people across ages. Points from the study as a whole: In long-lived donors, naive CD4+ cell counts and diversity exceeded those of aged donors. Naive T cell percentage by flow cytometry tracked strongly with beta diversity.

The CDR3 contains 13 residues. From germline, CDR1 is SQVTM and CDR2 ANQGSEA. Trimming removed 3 bases from V and 12 bases from J, with 15 bases in between. Then a second PCR, running about 6 to 12 cycles, was carried out with a sample-barcoded 5' primer and a J-beta primer mix. TCRdb re-analysed the 5' RACE reads in MiXCR, keeping a single row per CDR3 protein. The sample includes 600,000 to 800,000 distinct CDR3 sequences, 20% to 25% of them seen just once. This clonotype was recorded a few times. The target antigen is unknown. Healthy Caucasian individuals from Russia aged roughly 6 to 95 were enrolled as donors. Peripheral blood samples of roughly 9.9 milliliters were drawn from each donor.

V usage is TRBV29-1 and J usage is TRBJ1-6; D gene ambiguous. The receptor's source is a man between 70 and 80 years old in good health. Sequencing input: blood. The DNA for the CDR3 is TGCAGCGTTGAGGCTAGACCCCTTGGACCCCTCCACTTT. This gives the protein CSVEARPLGPLHF.